This TCR beta chain was sequenced for a study of control samples from healthy donors and cancer patients. The J segment lost 7 bases and the V segment lost 4 bases, leaving 5 bases of the junction unmatched. This CDR3 has 14 amino acids. The germline V gene encodes CDR1 ENHRY and CDR2 SYGVKD. This clone was detected once. Clones were read by immunoSEQ multiplex PCR, and TCRdb kept only the in-frame ones, dropping some. Counted here are tens of thousands of clones, 70% to 90% occurring once; the ten biggest clones make up about 2%. The chain joins TRBV10-3 to TRBJ2-1; 9 bases map to TRBD2. The sequence derives from a woman aged 55 to 70 with head and neck cancer. What was sequenced was PBMCs. This CDR3 reads CAISGLAEGNEQFF. CDR3 nucleotides: TGTGCCATCAGTGGACTAGCGGAGGGGAATGAGCAGTTCTTC.